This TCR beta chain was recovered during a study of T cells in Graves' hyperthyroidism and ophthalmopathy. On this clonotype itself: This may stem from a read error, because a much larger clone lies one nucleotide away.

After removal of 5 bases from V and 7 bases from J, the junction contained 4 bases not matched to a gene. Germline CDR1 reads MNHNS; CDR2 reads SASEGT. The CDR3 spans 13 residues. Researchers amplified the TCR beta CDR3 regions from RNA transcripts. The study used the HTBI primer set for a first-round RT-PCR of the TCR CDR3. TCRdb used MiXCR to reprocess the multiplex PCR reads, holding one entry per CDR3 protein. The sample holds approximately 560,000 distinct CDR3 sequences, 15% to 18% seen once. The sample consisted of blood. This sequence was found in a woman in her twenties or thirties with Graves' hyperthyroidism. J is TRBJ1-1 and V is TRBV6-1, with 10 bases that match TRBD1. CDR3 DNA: TGTGCCAGCAGTCGACAGGGGGCCTTTGAAGCTTTCTTT. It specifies CASSRQGAFEAFF.